One sample yielded the 22 T cell receptor beta chains listed below, sequenced in a study of radiotherapy plus CTLA-4 blockade in lung cancer. Repertoires were generated with immunoSEQ multiplex PCR, while TCRdb's copy carries only in-frame clones and drops some. The sample records 30,000 to 50,000 clones, 60% to 80% being singletons. The sequences come from peripheral blood, collected from a patient treated with radiotherapy plus ipilimumab. These TCRs come from a human donor with non-small cell lung cancer that progressed on radiotherapy plus ipilimumab.

The chain recombines TRBV18 with TRBJ2-1; TRBD1 matches 8 bases. Germline CDR1 reads KGHSH; CDR2 reads LQKENI. J gave up 3 bases and V 0 bases, and 1 base lay outside the gene matches. CDR3 length: 15 residues. The CDR3 DNA reads TGTGCCAGCTCACCACCGGGACAGGTCTACAATGAGCAGTTCTTC. This sequence encodes CASSPPGQVYNEQFF.

The CDR3 DNA follows: TGTGCCACCAGCAGAGACGGTATCTATGGCTACACCTTC. It codes for CATSRDGIYGYTF. The rearrangement links TRBV15 to TRBJ1-2; D not resolved. The CDR3 length is 13 residues. Germline V gives CDR1 LNHNV, CDR2 YYDKDF (reference sequence). The germline V and J ends were trimmed by 0 bases and 4 bases, with 6 bases remaining between them.

Here the CDR3 DNA reads TGTGCCAGCAGCTTGGGATTACAAAGCTCTGGAAACACCATATATTTT. It encodes CASSLGLQSSGNTIYF. The chain couples TRBV5-5 to TRBJ1-3, with unresolved D. The CDR3 has 16 amino acids. The germline V and J ends were trimmed by 0 bases and 0 bases, with 10 bases remaining between them. In germline, CDR1 is SGHKS, CDR2 YYEKEE (reference sequence).

This clone was recorded once. The chain has TRBV18 and TRBJ2-3; 7 bases fit TRBD2. Trimming at V came to 5 bases and at J to 5 bases, leaving 7 bases not matched to a gene. CDR3 size: 14 residues. Germline V CDR1 and CDR2: KGHSH, LQKENI. The CDR3 coding sequence is TGTGCCAGCTCATCTCAGCGGGGCTTAGATACGCAGTATTTT. Residues: CASSSQRGLDTQYF.

The V and J genes are TRBV5-1 and TRBJ1-3; 8 nucleotides line up with TRBD1. Germline CDR1 reads SGHRS; CDR2 reads YFSETQ. V shed 4 bases and J 6 bases; nucleotides not matched to a gene: 9. This CDR3 comprises 15 residues. CDR3 loop: CASSRAGTGENTIYF. DNA for the CDR3: TGCGCCAGCAGCCGAGCCGGGACAGGAGAAAACACCATATATTTT.

This clone was picked up a small number of times. This chain joins TRBV6-1 and TRBJ1-1, with 10 nucleotides matching TRBD1. Looked up from germline, CDR1 is MNHNS and CDR2 is SASEGT. V was pared by 8 bases and J by 11 bases, with 5 bases of the junction left unmatched. The CDR3 is made up of 11 amino acids. CDR3 loop: CASDRGPEAFF. In DNA, the CDR3 is TGTGCCAGCGACAGGGGGCCAGAGGCTTTCTTT.

This chain links TRBV9 with TRBJ1-6, with TRBD1 matching over 9 bases. The germline V gene encodes CDR1 SGDLS and CDR2 YYNGEE. The CDR3 runs 18 residues. Trimming took 3 bases from V and 10 from J; bases not matched to a gene: 17. The CDR3 DNA is TGTGCCAGCAGCGCCATCCCTATATTGAGGGGGACAGGGTCACCCCTCCACTTT. As protein: CASSAIPILRGTGSPLHF. Supplemented by reference TRBV9 and TRBJ1-6, the full variable domain reads DSGVTQTPKHLITATGQRVTLRCSPRSGDLSVYWYQQSLDQGLQFLIQYYNGEERAKGNILERFSAQQFPDLHSELNLSSLELGDSALYFCASSAIPILRGTGSPLHFGNGTRLTVT.

The chain couples TRBV28 to TRBJ1-3; TRBD1 aligns across 9 bases. V gave up 7 bases and J gave up 2 bases; unmatched junction bases: 3. Germline V gene data show CDR1 as MDHEN and CDR2 as SYDVKM. The CDR3 spans 14 residues. CDR3 sequence reads: CASKRQGAGNTIYF. The CDR3 DNA follows: TGTGCCAGCAAGAGACAGGGGGCTGGAAACACCATATATTTT.

The chain combines TRBV5-1 with TRBJ2-5, with D possibly TRBD1 on 6 matching bases. V dropped 1 base and J dropped 1 base, with 8 bases sitting between them. CDR1 and CDR2 (germline): SGHRS, YFSETQ. The CDR3 consists of 14 residues. The CDR3 loop is CASSLTGLQETQYF. The CDR3, as DNA: TGCGCCAGCAGCTTGACAGGGCTCCAAGAGACCCAGTACTTC. Full variable domain (remainder filled in from reference TRBV5-1 and TRBJ2-5): KAGVTQTPRYLIKTRGQQVTLSCSPISGHRSVSWYQQTPGQGLQFLFEYFSETQRNKGNFPGRFSGRQFSNSRSEMNVSTLELGDSALYLCASSLTGLQETQYFGPGTRLLVL.

The genes are TRBV12-5 and TRBJ2-7; TRBD1 matches at 10 bases. The length of the CDR3 is 18 residues. V lost 0 bases to trimming and J lost 2 bases; unmatched junction nucleotides: 10. Germline V gene data show CDR1 as LGHNT and CDR2 as FRNRAP. The CDR3 here is CASGLVRTGGTSPYEQYF. In nucleotides, the CDR3 is TGTGCTAGTGGTTTGGTAAGGACAGGGGGTACTAGTCCCTACGAGCAGTACTTC.

The chain joins TRBV6-5 to TRBJ2-1; 9 nucleotides align to TRBD2. From germline, CDR1 is MNHEY and CDR2 SVGAGI. The CDR3 runs 16 residues. The V segment lost 2 bases and the J segment 8 bases; nucleotides outside the gene matches: 10. CDR3 in DNA: TGTGCCAGCAGTTACCTCTCAGCGGGGGGCGGGGATGAGCAGTTCTTC. It encodes CASSYLSAGGGDEQFF.

V usage is TRBV18 and J usage is TRBJ2-6; 13 positions agree with TRBD2. The CDR3 has 19 amino acids. CDR1 KGHSH and CDR2 LQKENI come from the germline V gene. V was clipped by 4 bases and J by 2 bases; unmatched bases: 8. CDR3 protein: CASSLRLAGGAAGANVLTF. The DNA of the CDR3 is TGTGCCAGCTCACTTCGACTAGCGGGGGGAGCGGCTGGGGCCAACGTCCTGACTTTC. Variable domain in full (rest from reference TRBV18 and TRBJ2-6): NAGVMQNPRHLVRRRGQEARLRCSPMKGHSHVYWYRQLPEEGLKFMVYLQKENIIDESGMPKERFSAEFPKEGPSILRIQQVVRGDSAAYFCASSLRLAGGAAGANVLTFGAGSRLTVL.

The rearrangement joins TRBV5-4 to TRBJ2-4; perhaps TRBD1 as D (6 bases). This CDR3 is built from 15 residues. Trimming stripped 0 bases from V and 0 bases from J, with 7 bases between. Germline CDR1 reads SGHNT; CDR2 reads YYREEE (reference sequence). The CDR3 nucleotides read TGTGCCAGCAGCTTGGCAGGGGTAGCCAAAAACATTCAGTACTTC. Protein product: CASSLAGVAKNIQYF. The full variable domain, its missing parts supplied by reference TRBV5-4 and TRBJ2-4, is ETGVTQSPTHLIKTRGQQVTLRCSSQSGHNTVSWYQQALGQGPQFIFQYYREEENGRGNFPPRFSGLQFPNYSSELNVNALELDDSALYLCASSLAGVAKNIQYFGAGTRLSVL.

The chain has TRBV13 and TRBJ1-6; 9 bases fit TRBD1. CDR1 PRHDT and CDR2 FYEKMQ come from the germline V gene (reference sequence). The ends lost 4 bases at V and 9 bases at J; junction bases unmatched: 7. The CDR3 has 15 amino acids. The CDR3 coding sequence is TGTGCCAGCAGCTCTGTGGGACAGGGAGTTTCACCCCTCCACTTT. This translates into CASSSVGQGVSPLHF. The full variable domain, its missing parts supplied by reference TRBV13 and TRBJ1-6, is AAGVIQSPRHLIKEKRETATLKCYPIPRHDTVYWYQQGPGQDPQFLISFYEKMQSDKGSIPDRFSAQQFSDYHSELNMSSLELGDSALYFCASSSVGQGVSPLHFGNGTRLTVT.

J is TRBJ2-2 and V is TRBV10-3; possibly TRBD2 for D (6 bases). V was clipped by 6 bases and J by 1 base, with 9 bases between them. The CDR3 has 14 residues. Germline CDR1 reads ENHRY; CDR2 reads SYGVKD. CDR3 bases: TGTGCCATCAGCCTCGGGGGGAACACCGGGGAGCTGTTTTTT. Translated, it gives CAISLGGNTGELFF.

Only one count was recorded for this clone. The V call is TRBV19, the J call TRBJ1-1; 7 bases fit TRBD1. The CDR3 has 13 residues. Germline V lookup: CDR1 LNHDA, CDR2 SQIVND (reference sequence). With 8 bases clipped from V and 4 bases from J, the junction kept 7 bases outside the gene matches. The CDR3 DNA follows: TGTGCCAGTTGGGTACAGGGGTTCACTGAAGCTTTCTTT. Encoded protein: CASWVQGFTEAFF.

The chain links TRBV4-3 to TRBJ1-2; 8 bases are a match to TRBD1. CDR3 length: 15 residues. Germline CDR1 and CDR2: LGHNA and YSLEER. V trimming: 3 bases; J trimming: 6 bases; junction bases outside the gene matches: 9. The CDR3 spells CASSHQRTGIDGYTF. Here the CDR3 DNA reads TGCGCCAGCAGCCATCAAAGGACAGGGATCGATGGCTACACCTTC.

The J gene is TRBJ2-5, the V gene TRBV4-1; TRBD2 agrees at 7 bases. This CDR3 spans 15 amino acids. From germline, CDR1 is MGHRA and CDR2 YSYEKL. V gave up 1 base and J gave up 3 bases; unmatched junction bases: 5. CDR3 DNA: TGCGCCAGCAGCCAAGGACAACTAGCGAAAGAGACCCAGTACTTC. It codes for CASSQGQLAKETQYF.

The rearrangement joins TRBV5-1 to TRBJ2-1, with 9 positions matching TRBD2. Germline-derived CDR1 and CDR2 are SGHRS and YFSETQ. Germline trimming cut 7 bases from V and 7 bases from J; bases unmatched to any gene: 12. The CDR3 length is 15 residues. CDR3 sequence (DNA): TGCGCCAGCTTTGCAGAAATAGCGGGGGTGAATGAGCAGTTCTTC. Translating gives CASFAEIAGVNEQFF. Full variable domain (remainder filled in from reference TRBV5-1 and TRBJ2-1): KAGVTQTPRYLIKTRGQQVTLSCSPISGHRSVSWYQQTPGQGLQFLFEYFSETQRNKGNFPGRFSGRQFSNSRSEMNVSTLELGDSALYLCASFAEIAGVNEQFFGPGTRLTVL.

Details on this clone: Sequence at one end of the junction differs from germline and may be a read error. The V call is TRBV7-8, the J call TRBJ2-1, with a tentative D call TRBD1 (5 bases). Germline V gene data show CDR1 as SGHVS and CDR2 as FQNEAQ. CDR3 length equals 12 residues. The CDR3 sequence: CASSLLTERWVF. The DNA of the CDR3 is TGTGCCAGCAGCTTACTGACAGAGCGATGGGTCTTC.

Within the sample, this clone is medium-sized. This chain connects TRBV6-5 to TRBJ1-3; D remains unclear. CDR1 MNHEY and CDR2 SVGAGI come from the germline V gene. Trimming took 4 bases from V and 3 from J, leaving 4 bases between them. CDR3 length: 12 amino acids. The CDR3, as DNA: TGTGCCAGCAGTTCGGTTGGAAACACCATATATTTT. Protein product: CASSSVGNTIYF.

This clone appeared once. The CDR3 protein is CASSLVGENYEQYF. The CDR3 coding sequence is TGTGCCAGCAGCTTGGTCGGGGAAAACTACGAGCAGTACTTC. The rearrangement joins TRBV5-6 to TRBJ2-7; D may be TRBD2 (5 bases). Trimming left V 0 bases short and J 3 bases short, with 10 bases between. Germline V CDR1 and CDR2: SGHDT, YYEEEE. This CDR3 spans 14 amino acids.